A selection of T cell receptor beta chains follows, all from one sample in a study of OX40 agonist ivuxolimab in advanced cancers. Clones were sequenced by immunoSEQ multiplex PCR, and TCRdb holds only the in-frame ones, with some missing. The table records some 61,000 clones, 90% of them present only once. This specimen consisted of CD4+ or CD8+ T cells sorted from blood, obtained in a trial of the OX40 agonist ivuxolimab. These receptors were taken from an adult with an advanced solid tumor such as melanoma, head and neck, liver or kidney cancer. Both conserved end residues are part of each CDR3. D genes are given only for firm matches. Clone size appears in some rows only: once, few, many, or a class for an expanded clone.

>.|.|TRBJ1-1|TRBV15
CATSREGGRGAFF
TGTGCCACCAGCAGAGAGGGAGGGCGAGGAGCTTTCTTT
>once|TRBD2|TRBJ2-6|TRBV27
CASSLASGRSSGANVLTF
TGTGCCAGCAGTTTAGCCAGCGGGAGGAGCTCTGGGGCCAACGTCCTGACTTTC
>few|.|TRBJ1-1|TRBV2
CASKESLTEAFF
TGTGCCAGCAAAGAGTCCCTCACTGAAGCTTTCTTT
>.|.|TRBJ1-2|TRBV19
CASSIVCRKTYGYTF
TGTGCCAGTAGTATCGTTTGTCGAAAGACCTATGGCTACACCTTC
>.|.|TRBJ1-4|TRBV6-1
CATTGVTNEKLFF
TGTGCCACGACGGGGGTAACTAATGAAAAACTGTTTTTT
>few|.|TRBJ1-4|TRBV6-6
CASSYSGTDANEKLFF
TGTGCCAGCAGTTACTCCGGTACCGACGCTAATGAAAAACTGTTTTTT
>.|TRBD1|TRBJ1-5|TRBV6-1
CASSVRTGLLSQHF
TGTGCCAGCAGTGTAAGGACAGGCCTGTTGTCCCAGCATTTT
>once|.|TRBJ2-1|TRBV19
CASSGLDGTYNEQFF
TGTGCCAGTAGTGGCCTTGACGGGACCTACAATGAGCAGTTCTTC
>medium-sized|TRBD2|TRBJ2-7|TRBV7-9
CASSSRTSGRAAEQYF
TGTGCCAGCAGCTCCCGGACTAGCGGGAGGGCGGCCGAGCAGTACTTC
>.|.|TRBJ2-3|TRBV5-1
CASSLEAPGDTQYF
TGCGCCAGCAGCTTGGAGGCTCCGGGAGATACGCAGTATTTT
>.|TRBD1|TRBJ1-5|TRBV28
CASTGTGGIWPQHF
TGTGCCAGCACAGGGACAGGGGGTATCTGGCCCCAGCATTTT
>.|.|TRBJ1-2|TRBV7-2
CASSLATPGSSPF
TGTGCCAGCAGCTTAGCAACCCCAGGCTCTTCTCCCTTC
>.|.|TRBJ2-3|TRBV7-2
CASSLGPGWGTDTQYF
TGTGCCAGCAGCTTAGGCCCGGGTTGGGGCACAGATACGCAGTATTTT
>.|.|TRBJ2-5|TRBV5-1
CASSLGIAAETQYF
TGCGCCAGCAGCTTGGGAATAGCTGCCGAGACCCAGTACTTC
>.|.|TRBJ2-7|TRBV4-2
CASSQSQDTSYEQYF
TGTGCCAGCAGCCAAAGTCAGGACACCTCCTACGAGCAGTACTTC
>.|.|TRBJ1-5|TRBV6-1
CASRDGTPNQPQHF
TGTGCCAGCAGGGACGGGACTCCCAATCAGCCCCAGCATTTT
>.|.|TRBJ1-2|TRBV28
CASSLPDSVIYGYTF
TGTGCCAGCAGCCTCCCCGACTCAGTCATCTATGGCTACACCTTC
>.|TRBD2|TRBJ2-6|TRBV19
CASSIASGGISGANVLTF
TGTGCCAGTAGTATAGCCTCGGGGGGGATCTCTGGGGCCAACGTCCTGACTTTC
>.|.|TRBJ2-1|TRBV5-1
CASSLAWGTVVNEQFF
TGCGCCAGCAGCTTGGCCTGGGGGACGGTTGTAAATGAGCAGTTCTTC
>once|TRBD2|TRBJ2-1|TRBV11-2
CASSFQLAGAGEQFF
TGTGCCAGCAGCTTTCAACTAGCGGGAGCGGGTGAGCAGTTCTTC
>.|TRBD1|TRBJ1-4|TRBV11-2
CASSPGGRGDEKLFF
TGTGCCAGCAGCCCTGGGGGCAGGGGGGATGAAAAACTGTTTTTT
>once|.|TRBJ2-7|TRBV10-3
CAIGSPRDARDHEQYF
TGTGCCATCGGGAGTCCCCGGGACGCAAGGGACCACGAGCAGTACTTC
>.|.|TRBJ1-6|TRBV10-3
CAISDGRGNNSPLHF
TGTGCCATCAGTGACGGGAGGGGAAATAATTCACCCCTCCACTTT
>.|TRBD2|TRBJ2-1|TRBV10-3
CAISGTSDHNEQFF
TGTGCCATCAGTGGGACTAGCGACCACAATGAGCAGTTCTTC
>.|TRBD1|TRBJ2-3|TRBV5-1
CASSWGQGYSTDTQYF
TGCGCCAGCAGCTGGGGACAGGGTTATAGCACAGATACGCAGTATTTT
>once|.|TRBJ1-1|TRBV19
CASSTHSGNTEAFF
TGTGCCAGTAGTACCCATAGTGGGAACACTGAAGCTTTCTTT
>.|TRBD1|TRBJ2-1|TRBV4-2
CASSLQGALNEQFF
TGTGCCAGCAGCTTGCAGGGGGCTTTGAATGAGCAGTTCTTC
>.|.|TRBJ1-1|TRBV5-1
CASSSRGAGVGTEAFF
TGCGCCAGCAGCTCCCGGGGTGCAGGTGTGGGAACTGAAGCTTTCTTT
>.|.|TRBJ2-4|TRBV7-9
CASSLAGQRKNIQYF
TGTGCCAGCAGCTTAGCGGGGCAGCGGAAAAACATTCAGTACTTC
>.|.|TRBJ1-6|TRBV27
CASSFLLRDSPLHF
TGTGCCAGCAGTTTCCTTCTTAGGGATTCACCCCTCCACTTT
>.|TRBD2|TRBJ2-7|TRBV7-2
CASRGSGSPKATYEQYF
TGTGCCAGCAGGGGTAGCGGGAGTCCAAAAGCGACCTACGAGCAGTACTTC
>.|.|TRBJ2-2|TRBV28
CASSLEITGELFF
TGTGCCAGCAGCCTCGAGATAACCGGGGAGCTGTTTTTT
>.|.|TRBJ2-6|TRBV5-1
CASSAALGLSGANVPTF
TGCGCCAGCAGCGCCGCCCTCGGTCTCTCTGGGGCCAACGTCCCGACTTTC
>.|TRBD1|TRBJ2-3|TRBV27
CASSPLGQGGTDTQYF
TGTGCCAGCAGTCCCCTGGGACAGGGTGGCACAGATACGCAGTATTTT
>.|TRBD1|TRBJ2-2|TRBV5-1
CASSLWDRGPNTGELFF
TGCGCCAGCAGCTTGTGGGACAGGGGGCCGAACACCGGGGAGCTGTTTTTT
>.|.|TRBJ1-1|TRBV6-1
CASSERGGITEAFF
TGTGCCAGCAGTGAAAGGGGGGGCATCACTGAAGCTTTCTTT
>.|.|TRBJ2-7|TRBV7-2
CASSQKRDGSYEQYF
TGTGCCAGCAGCCAAAAACGGGACGGCTCCTACGAGCAGTACTTC
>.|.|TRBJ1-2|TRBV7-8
CASSLVAGIDYGYTF
TGTGCCAGCAGCTTAGTCGCGGGGATTGACTATGGCTACACCTTC
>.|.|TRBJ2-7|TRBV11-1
CASSLDLAGAYEQYF
TGTGCCAGCAGCTTAGATTTGGCAGGGGCCTACGAGCAGTACTTC
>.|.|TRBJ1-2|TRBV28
CASGGGASSNF
TGTGCCAGCGGCGGGGGTGCAAGTTCGAACTTC
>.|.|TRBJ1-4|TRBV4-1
CASSNRGEKLFF
TGCGCCAGCAGCAATAGGGGGGAAAAACTGTTTTTT
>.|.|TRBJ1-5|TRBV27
CASSSYSDLSNQPQHF
TGTGCCAGCAGTTCGTACAGCGATCTTAGCAATCAGCCCCAGCATTTT
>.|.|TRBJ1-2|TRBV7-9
CASSLDLDNGYTF
TGTGCCAGCAGCTTAGATCTAGACAATGGCTACACCTTC
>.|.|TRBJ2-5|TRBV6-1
CASSGRRSQLGETQYF
TGTGCCAGCAGTGGACGGCGGTCTCAATTAGGGGAGACCCAGTACTTC
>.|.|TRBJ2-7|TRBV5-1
CASRGRPNPYEQYF
TGCGCCAGCCGTGGACGGCCTAACCCCTACGAGCAGTACTTC
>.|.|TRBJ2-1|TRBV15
CATSRASSTHNEQFF
TGTGCCACCAGCAGGGCTAGCTCAACTCACAATGAGCAGTTCTTC
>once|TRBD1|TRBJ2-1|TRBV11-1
CASRVPGTGASDEQFF
TGTGCCAGCAGGGTCCCCGGGACAGGGGCGTCCGATGAGCAGTTCTTC
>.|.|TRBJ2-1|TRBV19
CASSIVSGRDEQFF
TGTGCCAGTAGTATTGTCTCAGGTCGAGATGAGCAGTTCTTC
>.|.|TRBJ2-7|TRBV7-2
CASSSTGTLIYEQYF
TGTGCCAGCAGCTCGACAGGGACTCTAATCTACGAGCAGTACTTC
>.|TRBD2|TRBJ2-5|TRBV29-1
CSVTGLAGETQYF
TGCAGCGTTACGGGACTAGCGGGAGAGACCCAGTACTTC